This T cell receptor (beta chain) was observed in a study of early T cells in non-severe SARS-CoV-2 infection. This clonotype was found many times. TCRdb re-derived calls from the 5' RACE reads in MiXCR, one entry per CDR3 protein. The sample yields about 57,000 distinct CDR3 sequences, roughly 9.7% seen once. The CDR3 is 15 residues long. V trimming: 0 bases; J trimming: 5 bases; junction bases outside the gene matches: 3. The germline V gene encodes CDR1 SGHNT and CDR2 YYREEE (reference sequence). Material: whole blood. The sequence derives from an adult who was a healthcare worker with PCR-confirmed SARS-CoV-2 infection or an uninfected control (not recorded which). V usage is TRBV5-4 and J usage is TRBJ2-2, with TRBD2 matching 8 bases. The CDR3 sequence is CASSLDPGGTGELFF. The CDR3 nucleotides are TGTGCCAGCAGCTTGGATCCGGGAGGGACCGGGGAGCTGTTTTTT.